The next 29 T cell receptor beta chains were all read from a single sample in a study of T cells in tuberculosis. Assay: immunoSEQ multiplex PCR; the TCRdb copy retains only in-frame clones and omits some. The sample has around 35,000 clones, 93% seen once. The sample was PBMCs. The origin of the receptors is a donor between 10 and 35 years old with latent tuberculosis or without tuberculosis infection.

The chain employs TRBV6-5 and TRBJ2-7, with D tentatively TRBD1 (6 bases). V gave up 5 bases and J gave up 5 bases, with 10 bases separating them. This CDR3 has 12 residues. Germline CDR1 and CDR2: MNHEY and SVGAGI. CDR3 region: CASSTQGHEQYF. For the CDR3, the DNA is TGTGCCAGCAGTACACAGGGACACGAGCAGTACTTC.

The CDR3 nucleotides read TGTGCCAGCAGTCAGAGGGACAGGGGCAACAATGAGCAGTTCTTC. This sequence encodes CASSQRDRGNNEQFF. The J gene is TRBJ2-1, the V gene TRBV6-4; 10 positions agree with TRBD1. This CDR3 has 15 residues. V lost 5 bases to trimming and J lost 5 bases; unmatched junction nucleotides: 6. Per germline, CDR1 MRHNA and CDR2 SNTAGT.

This chain joins TRBV6-5 and TRBJ1-4; D gene unclear. This CDR3 spans 15 amino acids. Germline-derived CDR1 and CDR2 are MNHEY and SVGAGI. The V end was cut by 8 bases, the J end by 0 bases, with 13 bases between. The CDR3 DNA sequence: TGTGCCAGCCGGGTTATGAGTGCAACTAATGAAAAACTGTTTTTT. This codes for CASRVMSATNEKLFF.

CDR3 nucleotides: TGTGCCAGCAGTGACGGTCTGCCGGTGAAAGCTTTCTTT. Translated, it gives CASSDGLPVKAFF. The genes are TRBV25-1 and TRBJ1-1; no clear D gene. CDR3 length: 13 residues. Trimming removed 3 bases at V and 9 bases at J, with 14 bases between. Per germline, CDR1 MGHDK and CDR2 SYGVNS.

The V gene is TRBV5-1, the J gene TRBJ1-3; perhaps TRBD1 as D (6 bases). V lost 5 bases and J 0 bases, leaving 9 bases between the germline ends. The length of the CDR3 is 14 residues. Germline V gene data show CDR1 as SGHRS and CDR2 as YFSETQ. The CDR3 sequence is CASRKDSSGNTIYF. In DNA, the CDR3 is TGCGCCAGCAGAAAGGACAGCTCTGGAAACACCATATATTTT.

V and J are TRBV4-1 and TRBJ2-7; 8 bases are a match to TRBD1. There are 17 residues in the CDR3. CDR1 MGHRA and CDR2 YSYEKL come from the germline V gene. Germline trimming cut 2 bases from V and 2 bases from J; bases unmatched to any gene: 11. Written as DNA, the CDR3 is TGCGCCAGCAGCCAACCAACCCGGACAGGGATACCCTACGAGCAGTACTTC. This encodes CASSQPTRTGIPYEQYF.

The chain uses TRBV19 and TRBJ2-2; 9 positions match TRBD1. CDR3 length: 14 amino acids. Germline V gene sequence: CDR1 LNHDA, CDR2 SQIVND (reference sequence). J gave up 4 bases and V 10 bases, and 7 bases lay outside the gene matches. The CDR3 coding sequence is TGTGCCACCAGGAGGGACAGGGCCACCGGGGAGCTGTTTTTT. Its protein is CATRRDRATGELFF. The full variable domain, in which reference TRBV19 and TRBJ2-2 provide the parts outside the CDR3, is DGGITQSPKYLFRKEGQNVTLSCEQNLNHDAMYWYRQDPGQGLRLIYYSQIVNDFQKGDIAEGYSVSREKKESFPLTVTSAQKNPTAFYLCATRRDRATGELFFGEGSRLTVL.

The chain couples TRBV7-2 to TRBJ2-7; 11 bases are a match to TRBD1. Germline V gene sequence: CDR1 SGHTA, CDR2 FQGNSA. This CDR3 contains 15 residues. Losses at the gene ends were 5 bases for V and 3 bases for J; bases not matched to a gene: 6. CDR3 in amino acids: CASSPDRGPYYEQYF. CDR3 sequence (DNA): TGTGCCAGCAGCCCGGACAGGGGGCCCTACTACGAGCAGTACTTC.

The chain recombines TRBV18 with TRBJ1-2; D remains ambiguous. This CDR3 has 14 amino acids. Between the trimmed V and J ends, which lost 1 base and 3 bases, there was a span of 9 bases. In germline, CDR1 is KGHSH, CDR2 LQKENI. CDR3 sequence (DNA): TGTGCCAGCTCACCACGGGCCGATTACTATGGCTACACCTTC. This codes for CASSPRADYYGYTF.

This clone was detected a few times. V usage is TRBV6-4 and J usage is TRBJ2-3; no reliable D call. This CDR3 comprises 15 residues. Trimming removed 2 bases at V and 0 bases at J, with 9 bases between. The germline gives CDR1 MRHNA, CDR2 SNTAGT. The CDR3 DNA sequence: TGTGCCAGCAGTGACGGTCAGTTTAGCACAGATACGCAGTATTTT. It codes for CASSDGQFSTDTQYF.

The chain links TRBV30 to TRBJ1-4, with 7 positions matching TRBD1. V gave up 2 bases and J gave up 8 bases; unmatched junction bases: 5. The CDR3 sequence is 13 residues long. CDR1 GTSNPN and CDR2 SVGIG come from the germline V gene (reference sequence). The CDR3 loop reads CAWSQNRGEKLFF. CDR3 DNA sequence: TGTGCCTGGAGTCAGAACAGGGGAGAAAAACTGTTTTTT.

V is TRBV25-1 and J is TRBJ2-7, with D maybe TRBD1 (6 bases). Looked up from germline, CDR1 is MGHDK and CDR2 is SYGVNS. CDR3 length equals 13 residues. Trimming stripped 6 bases from V and 5 bases from J, with 14 bases between. CDR3 DNA: TGTGCCAGCAGCTTACAGGGTTTTGACGAGCAGTACTTC. It codes for CASSLQGFDEQYF.

The rearrangement links TRBV6-1 to TRBJ2-1, with TRBD1 matching over 9 bases. V shed 6 bases and J 9 bases; nucleotides not matched to a gene: 6. Germline V gene lookup returns CDR1 MNHNS and CDR2 SASEGT. The CDR3 covers 13 residues. CDR3 DNA sequence: TGTGCCAGCAGACTCACAGGGGGCAGTGAGCAGTTCTTC. It codes for CASRLTGGSEQFF.

The chain links TRBV6-4 to TRBJ2-1, with 12 positions matching TRBD2. Trimming took 0 bases from V and 6 from J; bases not matched to a gene: 0. CDR1 is MRHNA and CDR2 is SNTAGT in the germline V gene. The CDR3 totals 15 residues. For the CDR3, the DNA is TGTGCCAGCAGTGACTCACTAGCGGGGGGCAATGAGCAGTTCTTC. This sequence encodes CASSDSLAGGNEQFF.

A few counts support this clone. The gene calls are TRBV21-1 and TRBJ1-4; TRBD1, the D gene given by the table, was not confirmed from the DNA. TRBV21-1 is assigned pseudogene status. The CDR3 length is 14 residues. CDR3 bases: TGTGCCATTCGGACAGGCCGGAGTAGAGAAAAACTGTTTTTT. Its translation: CAIRTGRSREKLFF.

The V gene is TRBV6-4, the J gene TRBJ1-1; 9 bases map to TRBD1. J gave up 5 bases and V 8 bases, and 12 bases lay outside the gene matches. The CDR3 consists of 15 residues. CDR1 and CDR2 from the germline V gene are MRHNA and SNTAGT. The CDR3 bases are TGTGCCAGCTCCCCCGGGACAGGGCTGGGGACTGAAGCTTTCTTT. This codes for CASSPGTGLGTEAFF.

The rearrangement links TRBV5-1 to TRBJ2-1; 10 bases line up with TRBD2. There are 15 residues in the CDR3. With 4 bases clipped from V and 3 bases from J, the junction kept 4 bases outside the gene matches. The germline V gene has CDR1 SGHRS and CDR2 YFSETQ. The CDR3 coding sequence is TGCGCCAGCAGCAATCTAGCGGGGGTCTACAATGAGCAGTTCTTC. Translation gives CASSNLAGVYNEQFF.

The gene calls are TRBV7-2 and TRBJ2-6; D is ambiguous. The CDR3 is 15 residues long. The ends were cut back, 5 bases at V and 0 bases at J, with 8 bases in the middle. From germline, CDR1 is SGHTA and CDR2 FQGNSA. The CDR3 DNA follows: TGTGCCAGCAGCCCAACAGACTCTGGGGCCAACGTCCTGACTTTC. It codes for CASSPTDSGANVLTF.

V usage is TRBV19 and J usage is TRBJ2-1; tentatively, D is TRBD1 (6 bases). This CDR3 has 14 residues. CDR1 is LNHDA, CDR2 SQIVND, per germline (reference sequence). With 4 bases removed from V and 11 bases from J, the gap between germline ends came to 18 bases. CDR3 sequence: CASSKGGSVSQQFF. The CDR3 nucleotides read TGTGCCAGTAGTAAAGGGGGATCCGTTTCTCAGCAGTTCTTC.

CDR3 residues: CASSPQDRRHEQYF. DNA for the CDR3: TGTGCCAGCAGCCCCCAGGACAGAAGACACGAGCAGTACTTC. The genes are TRBV9 and TRBJ2-7; D might be TRBD1 (6 bases). The CDR3 has 14 amino acids. The V and J ends lost 4 bases and 5 bases respectively, with 16 bases between them. The germline CDR1 and CDR2 sequences are SGDLS and YYNGEE.

The chain combines TRBV7-8 with TRBJ2-7; 7 bases align to TRBD1. The CDR3 is 13 residues long. Germline V CDR1 and CDR2: SGHVS, FQNEAQ. V dropped 4 bases and J dropped 2; count of bases not matched to a gene: 2. The CDR3 DNA is TGTGCCAGCAGCTCGGGACAGCCCTACGAGCAGTACTTC. This translates into CASSSGQPYEQYF.

This chain links TRBV5-1 with TRBJ2-7; 8 nucleotides match TRBD1. This CDR3 has 15 amino acids. The V gene end was trimmed by 6 bases and the J gene end by 1 base; junction bases not matched to a gene: 9. Germline V gives CDR1 SGHRS, CDR2 YFSETQ. The CDR3: CASIGQGPFSYEQYF. The CDR3 bases are TGCGCCAGCATAGGACAGGGCCCGTTTTCCTACGAGCAGTACTTC.

The V gene is TRBV15, the J gene TRBJ1-5; 8 nucleotides match TRBD1. The germline V gene has CDR1 LNHNV and CDR2 YYDKDF (reference sequence). The CDR3 has 16 residues. J gave up 4 bases and V 2 bases, and 7 bases lay outside the gene matches. This CDR3 is CATSRQQGARNQPQHF. In DNA, the CDR3 is TGTGCCACCAGCAGACAGCAGGGGGCGAGAAATCAGCCCCAGCATTTT.

This clone was found a few times. The chain couples TRBV7-6 to TRBJ2-3; perhaps TRBD2 as D (6 bases). Germline CDR1 reads SGHVS; CDR2 reads FNYEAQ. Trimming stripped 4 bases from V and 6 bases from J, with 11 bases between. The CDR3 totals 13 residues. CDR3 sequence: CASSSTSSDTQYF. The CDR3 DNA reads TGTGCCAGCAGCTCGACTAGTTCGGATACGCAGTATTTT. The entire variable domain, with the rest obtained from reference TRBV7-6 and TRBJ2-3, is as follows: GAGVSQSPRYKVTKRGQDVALRCDPISGHVSLYWYRQALGQGPEFLTYFNYEAQQDKSGLPNDRFSAERPEGSISTLTIQRTEQRDSAMYRCASSSTSSDTQYFGPGTRLTVL.

The V and J genes are TRBV5-4 and TRBJ2-7; 10 bases agree with TRBD1. The CDR3 consists of 16 residues. Germline V gene data show CDR1 as SGHNT and CDR2 as YYREEE (reference sequence). V was clipped by 4 bases and J by 6 bases; unmatched bases: 13. CDR3 DNA: TGTGCCAGCAGCCCGAGGAGTGGACAGGGGGGTTTCGAGCAGTACTTC. Encoded protein: CASSPRSGQGGFEQYF.

The gene calls are TRBV6-6 and TRBJ1-5; D unresolved. Trimming pared 2 bases from V and 5 bases from J, leaving 10 bases between. The length of the CDR3 is 14 residues. The germline V gene has CDR1 MNHNY and CDR2 SVGAGI (reference sequence). CDR3 loop: CASSYAGSDQPQHF. In DNA, the CDR3 is TGTGCCAGCAGTTACGCGGGGTCGGATCAGCCCCAGCATTTT.

The chain employs TRBV6-5 and TRBJ1-1; 11 bases fit TRBD1. The CDR3 totals 16 residues. The V gene's germline CDR1 is MNHEY and CDR2 SVGAGI. With 2 bases clipped from V and 6 bases from J, the junction kept 8 bases outside the gene matches. CDR3 in DNA: TGTGCCAGCAGTTACCACCTCGGACAGGGGGCTGCTGAAGCTTTCTTT. This encodes CASSYHLGQGAAEAFF.

The V gene is TRBV9, the J gene TRBJ2-1; 9 nucleotides align to TRBD1. V was pared by 4 bases and J by 3 bases, with 2 bases of the junction left unmatched. The CDR3 length is 14 residues. CDR1 SGDLS and CDR2 YYNGEE come from the germline V gene. The CDR3 loop reads CASSRQGVYNEQFF. CDR3 in DNA: TGTGCCAGCAGCCGACAGGGGGTCTACAATGAGCAGTTCTTC.

For this clone: Other DNA sequences of this sample code for an identical CDR3. The chain employs TRBV19 and TRBJ1-5; 10 nucleotides align to TRBD1. Germline V gene data show CDR1 as LNHDA and CDR2 as SQIVND (reference sequence). The CDR3 length is 14 residues. V trimming: 4 bases; J trimming: 7 bases; junction bases outside the gene matches: 4. CDR3 region: CASSRTGGEQPQHF. CDR3 in DNA: TGTGCCAGTAGTAGGACAGGGGGAGAGCAGCCCCAGCATTTT.